This T cell receptor beta chain derives from a study of T cell responses to AZD1222 COVID-19 vaccine. Trimming removed 5 bases from V and 9 bases from J, with 20 bases in between. The CDR3 loop spans 15 amino acids. The germline CDR1 and CDR2 sequences are LNHDA and SQIVND (reference sequence). Here immunoSEQ multiplex PCR was the method, and the copy in TCRdb shows in-frame clones only, minus some. The sample lists more than 85,000 clones, 80% to 90% occurring once. The TCR sequence derives from an adult in good health. The chain carries TRBV19 and TRBJ2-1; D tentatively fits TRBD1 or TRBD2 (5 bases each). The starting material was peripheral blood, obtained on day 0 of AZD1222 vaccination. The CDR3 DNA reads as TGTGCCAGTAGTCCCCTGGACGGGACGTCGGGTGAGCAGTTCTTC. This encodes CASSPLDGTSGEQFF. Full variable domain (rest looked up from reference TRBV19 and TRBJ2-1): DGGITQSPKYLFRKEGQNVTLSCEQNLNHDAMYWYRQDPGQGLRLIYYSQIVNDFQKGDIAEGYSVSREKKESFPLTVTSAQKNPTAFYLCASSPLDGTSGEQFFGPGTRLTVL.